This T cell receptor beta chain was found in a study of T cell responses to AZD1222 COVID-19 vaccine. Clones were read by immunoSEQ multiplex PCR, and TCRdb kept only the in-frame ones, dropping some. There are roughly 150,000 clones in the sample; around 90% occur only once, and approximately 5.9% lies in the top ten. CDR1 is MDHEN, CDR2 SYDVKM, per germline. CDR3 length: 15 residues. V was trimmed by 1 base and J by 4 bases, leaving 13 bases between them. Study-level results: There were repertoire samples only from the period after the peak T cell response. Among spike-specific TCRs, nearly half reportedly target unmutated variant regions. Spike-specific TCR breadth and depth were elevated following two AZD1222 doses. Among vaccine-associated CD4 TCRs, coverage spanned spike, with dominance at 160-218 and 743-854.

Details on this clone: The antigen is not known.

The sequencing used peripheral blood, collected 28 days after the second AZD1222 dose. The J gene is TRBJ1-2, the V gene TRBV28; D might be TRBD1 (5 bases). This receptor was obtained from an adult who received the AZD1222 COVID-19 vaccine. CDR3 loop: CASSLSARAAYGYTF. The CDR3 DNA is TGTGCCAGCAGTTTATCAGCCAGGGCGGCCTATGGCTACACCTTC.